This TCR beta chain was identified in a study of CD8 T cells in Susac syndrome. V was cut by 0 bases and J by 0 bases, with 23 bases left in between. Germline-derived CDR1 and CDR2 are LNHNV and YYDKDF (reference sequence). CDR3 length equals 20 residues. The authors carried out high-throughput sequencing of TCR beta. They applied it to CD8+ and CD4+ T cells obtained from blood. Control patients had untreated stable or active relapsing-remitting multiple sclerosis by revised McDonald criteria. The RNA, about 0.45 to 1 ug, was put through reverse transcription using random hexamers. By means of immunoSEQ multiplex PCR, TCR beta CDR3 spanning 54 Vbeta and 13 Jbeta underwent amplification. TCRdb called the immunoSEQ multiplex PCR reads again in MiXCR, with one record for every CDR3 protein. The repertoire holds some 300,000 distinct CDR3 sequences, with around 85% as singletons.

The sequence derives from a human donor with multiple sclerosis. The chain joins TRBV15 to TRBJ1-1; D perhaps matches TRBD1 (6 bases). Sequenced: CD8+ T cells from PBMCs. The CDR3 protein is CATSRDVPTGVFSMNTEAFF. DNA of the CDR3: TGTGCCACCAGCAGAGACGTCCCGACAGGCGTTTTCTCTATGAACACTGAAGCTTTCTTT.